Presented here are 5 T cell receptor beta chains from one specimen sequenced in a study of cytomegalovirus exposure and HLA in healthy donors. The PCR contained 60 Vbeta and 13 Jbeta primers. Measured with immunoSEQ multiplex PCR; TCRdb has only the in-frame clones, and not every one. The table includes 150,000 to 200,000 clones, 75% to 85% detected once. The material sequenced was PBMCs. These receptor sequences come from a man in his fifties or sixties in good health and CMV-seropositive.

The rearrangement uses TRBV5-1 and TRBJ2-1; a weak D match, TRBD1 (6 bases). The CDR3 has 17 amino acids. Trimming pared 1 base from V and 2 bases from J, leaving 16 bases between. Germline CDR1 is SGHRS and CDR2 is YFSETQ. In DNA, the CDR3 is TGCGCCAGCAGCTTGACCCCGATTACAGGGACCTACAATGAGCAGTTCTTC. This gives the protein CASSLTPITGTYNEQFF.

The chain has TRBV5-1 and TRBJ2-3; TRBD1 is a possible D gene (6 bases). Per the germline V gene, CDR1 is SGHRS and CDR2 is YFSETQ. The CDR3 totals 15 residues. Trimming took off 0 bases at V and 3 bases at J, with 11 bases between the two ends. The CDR3 here is CASSLAGAGTDTQYF. The CDR3 DNA follows: TGCGCCAGCAGCTTGGCAGGGGCGGGTACAGATACGCAGTATTTT.

This rearrangement joins TRBV6-6 to TRBJ1-5; D is possibly TRBD1 (5 bases). Germline V CDR1 and CDR2: MNHNY, SVGAGI (reference sequence). The CDR3 runs 14 residues. V was pared by 6 bases and J by 5 bases, with 14 bases between. CDR3 DNA sequence: TGTGCCAGCAGCGCCTCTAAGGGGCATCAGCCCCAGCATTTT. Protein sequence: CASSASKGHQPQHF.

The CDR3, as DNA: TGTGCCAGTAGTACTGTCCCGGGACAGGGTGGCTCTGAAGCTTTCTTT. Residues: CASSTVPGQGGSEAFF. The J gene is TRBJ1-1, the V gene TRBV19, with 9 bases lining up with TRBD1. Trimming removed 4 bases from V and 6 bases from J; junction bases left unmatched: 12. Germline assignment: CDR1 LNHDA and CDR2 SQIVND (reference sequence). The CDR3 consists of 16 residues.

This chain uses TRBV6-1 with TRBJ2-3, with 12 nucleotides matching TRBD2. Germline assignment: CDR1 MNHNS and CDR2 SASEGT. The ends lost 3 bases at V and 4 bases at J; junction bases unmatched: 5. This CDR3 has 16 residues. CDR3 residues: CASSDVASGGADTQYF. In DNA, the CDR3 is TGTGCCAGCAGTGACGTGGCTAGCGGGGGGGCAGATACGCAGTATTTT.